This TCR beta chain emerged from a study of cytomegalovirus exposure and HLA in healthy donors (dated by TCRdb to 2017 to 2019). Background on the whole study: According to a later analysis, one platform produced both the roughly 110 validation repertoires and the 670 or so repertoires of the first cohort. The study was designed to test whether signatures of past pathogen exposure could be identified by cataloging public T cell receptors. Along with the approximately 700-subject first cohort, a separate validation cohort of over a hundred different subjects was used. To predict cytomegalovirus infection status, the study combined high-throughput TCR immunosequencing, statistical association of individual TCRs with disease status, and machine learning.

Libraries came from the immunoSEQ multiplex PCR assay. The study's own analysis went as follows. To diagnose cytomegalovirus status from the catalog of TCR beta chain sequences, a statistical classification framework was built. TCRdb took over this immuneACCESS table, retaining in-frame rearrangements with V and J assigned. Such tables are incomplete; in checked studies, under half of the missing clones stem from an unresolved V gene, and the remainder is unexplained. The DNA was the basis for D and trimming; V, J and clone size are from that table. The sample has about 350,000 clones on record, about nine tenths of them singletons. The ten biggest clones cover approximately 1.1% of the sample. Trimming removed 3 bases from V and 0 bases from J, leaving 9 bases between the germline ends. The CDR3 goes from the cysteine to the phenylalanine over 14 residues. Of the read, only the CDR3 DNA is kept; its 42 bases are in frame from base 1. The germline V gene yields SGHAT for CDR1 and FQNNGV for CDR2.

The donors belonged to the validation cohort of approximately 130 subjects, which was separate from the roughly 680-subject first cohort. As to this clone: The antigen it binds to is not known. Base qualities are not provided; no much larger clone lies one nucleotide away.

General study outcomes and caveats: The validation cohort had no HLA typing available for a later analysis, so co-occurrence within that cohort was assessed over all 110 or so repertoires. A later analysis found that TCRs clustered in the first cohort also tended to co-occur in the 120 or so validation repertoires, with approximately 95% of cluster scores above 0. The authors suggested that the approach could potentially be generalized to other disease states and immunological phenotypes. Most TCR sequences were seen in very few donors, while some public TCRs were found in many individuals. In vitro tests confirmed that a few of the cytomegalovirus-associated TCR beta chains recognize cytomegalovirus antigens. The classifier was reported to diagnose cytomegalovirus status with high specificity and sensitivity in both the original cohort and the validation cohort. A total of fewer than 200 TCR beta chains were listed by the study as associated with cytomegalovirus.

Sequencing input: PBMCs. The rearranged chain carries TRBV11-2 and TRBJ2-7; TRBD2 might be the D gene, on 5 matching bases. This TCR was recovered from a woman in her 30s in good health and CMV-seropositive. The nucleotides read TGTGCCAGCAGCTTGAGGGTCGGCTCCTACGAGCAGTACTTC. Its protein reads: CASSLRVGSYEQYF.